This TCR beta chain is from a study of blood T cell repertoires in COVID-19. Details on this clone: This same CDR3 is encoded by further DNA sequences in the sample.

Per the germline V gene, CDR1 is SQVTM and CDR2 is ANQGSEA. The V end lost 7 bases, the J end lost 7 bases, and 11 bases lay between the germline ends. This CDR3 contains 11 residues. TCRdb's table, derived via immunoSEQ multiplex PCR, lists solely in-frame clones and lacks some. Here the sample spans under 300,000 clones, approximately 83% being singletons. The source material was PBMCs or T cells enriched from blood (not recorded which). The chain is built from TRBV29-1 and TRBJ2-1; maybe TRBD1 (5 bases). This TCR was recovered from a woman in her thirties or forties with acute COVID-19. The CDR3 protein is CSGQGRNEQFF. CDR3 DNA sequence: TGCAGCGGGCAGGGTCGTAATGAGCAGTTCTTC.